Ten or more counts support the clone carrying this T cell receptor (beta chain). A NOSPECS grade of at least 4, a Clinical Activity Score of at least 3 and duration under 3 months were recorded in ophthalmopathy patients. Investigators excluded patients with uncontrolled infection, other autoimmune disease, pregnancy or lactation. This sample is drawn from a study of T cells in Graves' hyperthyroidism and ophthalmopathy. RNA transcripts gave rise to amplified TCR beta CDR3 regions. HTBI primers were used for first-round RT-PCR of the TCR CDR3. TCRdb independently ran MiXCR on the multiplex PCR reads; one entry per CDR3 protein. This table has about 500,000 distinct CDR3 sequences, more than 15% appearing once. The TCR sequence derives from a woman aged 18-29 years with Graves' ophthalmopathy. The sequenced material came from blood.

The CDR3 nucleotides are TGTGCCAGCAGTTTACAGCTGGGGAAGGGGCAAGGTACGCAGTATTTT. Its protein is CASSLQLGKGQGTQYF. V is TRBV27 and J is TRBJ2-3, with a tentative D call TRBD1 (5 bases). CDR3 length: 16 amino acids. Germline V gives CDR1 MNHEY, CDR2 SMNVEV (reference sequence). Trimming pared 2 bases from V and 8 bases from J, leaving 20 bases between.